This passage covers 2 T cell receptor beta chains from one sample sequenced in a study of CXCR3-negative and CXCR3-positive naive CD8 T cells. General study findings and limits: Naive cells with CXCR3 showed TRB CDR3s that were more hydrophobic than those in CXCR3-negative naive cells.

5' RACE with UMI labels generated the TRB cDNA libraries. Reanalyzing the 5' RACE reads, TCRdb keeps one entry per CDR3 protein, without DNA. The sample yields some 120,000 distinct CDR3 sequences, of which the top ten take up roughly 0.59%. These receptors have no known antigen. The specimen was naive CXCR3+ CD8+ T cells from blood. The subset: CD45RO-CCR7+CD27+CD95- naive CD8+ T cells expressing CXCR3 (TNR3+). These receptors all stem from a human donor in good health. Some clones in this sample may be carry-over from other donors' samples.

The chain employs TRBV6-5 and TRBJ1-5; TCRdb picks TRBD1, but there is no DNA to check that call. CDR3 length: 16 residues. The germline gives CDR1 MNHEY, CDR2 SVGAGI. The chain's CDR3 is CASSYGGGEADQPQHF.

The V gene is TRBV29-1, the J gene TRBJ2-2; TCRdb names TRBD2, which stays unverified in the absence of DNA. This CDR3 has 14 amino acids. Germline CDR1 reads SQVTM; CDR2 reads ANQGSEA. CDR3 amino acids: CSGRAGPNTGELFF.